The entry below gives a single TCR beta chain sequence along with its context. This sample was included in a study of blood T cell repertoires in COVID-19. Overall study: The United States, Italy and Spain were the sources of the acute and convalescent COVID-19 samples. Sample material is recorded as cDNA or gDNA derived from T cells, B-cell-depleted T cells, or PBMCs.

How the authors handled the data: Estimates of nucleated cell counts were drawn from the amplification of reference gene primers. Repertoires were generated with immunoSEQ multiplex PCR, while TCRdb's copy carries only in-frame clones and drops some. V, J and clone size are those of that table, while D and trimming were read from the DNA. This sample has around 70,000 clones, with more than 75% found just once. Trimming took off 6 bases at V and 0 bases at J, with 15 bases between the two ends. The germline gives CDR1 MDHEN, CDR2 SYDVKM. CDR3 length: 16 residues. The chain recombines TRBV28 with TRBJ2-4, with D tentatively TRBD1 (5 bases). Sequenced sample: peripheral blood. This receptor was taken from a human donor in a cohort sampled during active COVID-19. CDR3: CASSRTGPLAKNIQYF. CDR3 nucleotides: TGTGCCAGCAGCCGCACAGGTCCCCTAGCCAAAAACATTCAGTACTTC.